The source of this T cell receptor beta chain is a study of Ad26.COV2.S vaccination and SARS-CoV-2 variants. Looking at the study overall: Ad26.COV2.S arm of COV1001 included the donor. Ad26.COV2.S, an intramuscular injection, was given once or twice 56 days apart. Broader study findings: Placebo recipients and vaccine recipients were similar in non-spike TCR breadth. Total responses of T cells may have been underestimated by the analyses of TCR breadth and depth.

In the case of this clone: Its specificity is unknown.

The assay was immunoSEQ multiplex PCR, and TCRdb's table has in-frame clones only and misses some. The data contain about 680,000 clones, approximately 88% of them singletons. Described treatment: roughly 20 received Ad26.COV2.S at low or high dose, single or two shots; roughly five received placebo; per-sample allocation not given. Sample collection was performed on day 63 after the first vaccine or placebo injection. The sequence derives from a person aged 18-60 years who received the Ad26.COV2.S COVID-19 vaccine or a placebo. Sample: peripheral blood, taken in a trial of Ad26.COV2.S vaccine versus placebo.

The CDR3 DNA is TGTGCCAGCAGCTTGGGTGGGCCCGCTGCGAACACCGGGGAGCTGTTTTTT. The encoded protein is CASSLGGPAANTGELFF. The chain employs TRBV5-6 and TRBJ2-2, with no clear D. V lost 0 bases and J 0 bases, leaving 12 bases between the germline ends. This CDR3 is 17 amino acids long. The V gene's germline CDR1 is SGHDT and CDR2 YYEEEE.